The 9 T cell receptor beta chains in this list originate from one sample, sequenced in a study of CD8 T cells in ankylosing spondylitis. No antigen is known for these receptors. From the 5' RACE reads, TCRdb called clonotypes with MiXCR, one entry per CDR3 protein. The sample has 220,000 or so distinct CDR3 sequences; around 18% are singletons. Study-wide points: About eight highly homologous variants made up a TCR beta motif that seemed to typify ankylosing spondylitis blood.

The source material was blood, either unsorted or a sorted T cell fraction (not recorded which). These receptors were taken from a male donor with ankylosing spondylitis.

This chain joins TRBV7-2 and TRBJ2-5; D unclear. Per germline, CDR1 SGHTA and CDR2 FQGNSA. Between the trimmed V and J ends, which lost 1 base and 0 bases, there was a span of 6 bases. The CDR3 totals 14 residues. This CDR3 is CASSLDLDQETQYF. Here the CDR3 DNA reads TGTGCCAGCAGCTTAGATCTTGACCAAGAGACCCAGTACTTC.

The genes are TRBV9 and TRBJ2-1; TRBD2 agrees at 8 bases. The CDR3 runs 15 residues. Germline CDR1 and CDR2: SGDLS and YYNGEE. V was clipped by 3 bases and J by 4 bases; unmatched bases: 6. The chain's CDR3 is CASSDIAGTYNEQFF. In nucleotides, the CDR3 is TGTGCCAGCAGCGACATAGCGGGAACTTACAATGAGCAGTTCTTC.

The genes are TRBV13 and TRBJ1-1; possible D gene TRBD1, 6 bases. The V and J ends lost 4 bases and 2 bases respectively, with 11 bases between them. The CDR3 has 14 amino acids. CDR1 is PRHDT, CDR2 FYEKMQ, per germline (reference sequence). CDR3 sequence reads: CASSSPDRNTEAFF. The DNA for the CDR3 is TGTGCCAGCAGCTCGCCGGACAGAAACACTGAAGCTTTCTTT.

The V call is TRBV7-9, the J call TRBJ1-1; D possibly corresponds to TRBD1 (5 bases). Trimming shortened V by 5 bases and J by 4 bases, and 11 bases separated the two germline ends. This CDR3 contains 13 residues. Germline CDR1 SEHNR, CDR2 FQNEAQ (reference sequence). CDR3 DNA: TGTGCCAGCAGCATGGGGCCCGGCACTGAAGCTTTCTTT. This codes for CASSMGPGTEAFF.

CDR3 nucleotides: TGTGCCAGTAGCCTACCTCCCCGGGCTAGCTATGGCTACACCTTC. This encodes CASSLPPRASYGYTF. This rearrangement joins TRBV19 to TRBJ1-2; D is ambiguous. The CDR3 extends over 15 amino acids. V was cut by 6 bases and J by 4 bases, with 18 bases left in between. Per germline, CDR1 LNHDA and CDR2 SQIVND (reference sequence).

This clonotype was seen more than once but under ten times. The chain combines TRBV7-9 with TRBJ1-2, with 10 bases aligning to TRBD1. The CDR3 length is 14 residues. Losses at the gene ends were 3 bases for V and 6 bases for J; bases not matched to a gene: 4. Per germline, CDR1 SEHNR and CDR2 FQNEAQ (reference sequence). CDR3 sequence reads: CASSLDRGVNGYTF. Here the CDR3 DNA reads TGTGCCAGCAGCTTGGACAGGGGGGTTAATGGCTACACCTTC. Using reference TRBV7-9 and TRBJ1-2 for the parts outside the CDR3, the full variable domain is DTGVSQNPRHKITKRGQNVTFRCDPISEHNRLYWYRQTLGQGPEFLTYFQNEAQLEKSRLLSDRFSAERPKGSFSTLEIQRTEQGDSAMYLCASSLDRGVNGYTFGSGTRLTVV.

Only a few counts were recorded for this clonotype. V gene TRBV11-2 combines with J gene TRBJ2-1; perhaps D is TRBD1 or TRBD2 (7 bases each). Deletions cut 3 bases from V and 7 bases from J, with 22 bases between. Germline V lookup: CDR1 SGHAT, CDR2 FQNNGV. There are 17 residues in the CDR3. DNA for the CDR3: TGTGCCAGCAGCTTGGGGGAGGGGGCTTGGACGAGGAATGAGCAGTTCTTC. Translating it yields CASSLGEGAWTRNEQFF.

This clonotype showed up just once. This chain joins TRBV27 and TRBJ2-1; a weak D match, TRBD2 (5 bases). Germline CDR1 and CDR2: MNHEY and SMNVEV (reference sequence). Trimming cost V 1 base and J 16 bases, with 14 bases left between them. The CDR3 runs 12 residues. The CDR3 protein is CASSLLGSRPFF. In DNA, the CDR3 is TGTGCCAGCAGTTTATTAGGGAGCCGTCCATTCTTC.

The chain carries TRBV7-3 and TRBJ2-3, with TRBD2 as a possible D gene (6 bases). In germline, CDR1 is SGHTA, CDR2 FQGTGA. The CDR3 consists of 16 residues. Deletions cut 5 bases from V and 2 bases from J, with 17 bases between. CDR3 residues: CASSPISREPTDTQYF. CDR3 DNA sequence: TGTGCCAGCAGCCCCATATCGCGGGAACCCACAGATACGCAGTATTTT.